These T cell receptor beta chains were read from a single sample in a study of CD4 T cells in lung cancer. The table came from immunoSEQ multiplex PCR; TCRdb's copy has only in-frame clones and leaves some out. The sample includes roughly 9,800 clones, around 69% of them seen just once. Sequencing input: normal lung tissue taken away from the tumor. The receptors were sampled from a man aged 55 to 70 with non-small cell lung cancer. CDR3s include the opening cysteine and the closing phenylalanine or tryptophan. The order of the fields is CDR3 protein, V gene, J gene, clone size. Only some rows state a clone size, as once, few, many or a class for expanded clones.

CASRPGTYSTDTQYF	TRBV6-5	TRBJ2-3	NA
CSVAIGDYGYTF	TRBV29-1	TRBJ1-2	few
CASSRSPRDRGLSGNTIYF	TRBV7-6	TRBJ1-3	NA
CASRADRGQRPQHF	TRBV6-1	TRBJ1-5	NA
CASSFGSGYGYTF	TRBV5-1	TRBJ1-2	NA
CASSHKVQGSYTF	TRBV5-1	TRBJ1-2	NA
CASSFRDRGGRQPQHF	TRBV7-3	TRBJ1-5	NA
CASSDPGQGTIGNTIYF	TRBV9	TRBJ1-3	NA
CASSGTSGTGEQFF	TRBV7-3	TRBJ2-1	once
CASSLAGTREETQYF	TRBV5-1	TRBJ2-5	NA
CASSLRLAVNTGELFF	TRBV28	TRBJ2-2	NA
CASSVGGQGSYEQYF	TRBV9	TRBJ2-7	NA
CAWSQQGYGYGYTF	TRBV30	TRBJ1-2	NA
CASSLEGVNYGYTF	TRBV5-1	TRBJ1-2	NA
CSVAGPPNTGELFF	TRBV29-1	TRBJ2-2	few
CASSLGAGENEQFF	TRBV7-3	TRBJ2-1	few
CASSAKLSYEQYF	TRBV7-6	TRBJ2-7	NA
CASSLNSVQETQYF	TRBV7-3	TRBJ2-5	NA
CASSPGLAGTEQYF	TRBV21-1	TRBJ2-7	NA
CASSLGSRASRWNTEAFF	TRBV7-8	TRBJ1-1	once
CASSLEAGASEFF	TRBV11-2	TRBJ2-1	NA
CASSMDRGNIQYF	TRBV19	TRBJ2-4	few
CASSEVPRNTEAFF	TRBV28	TRBJ1-1	large
CASSPRTSGSYNEQFF	TRBV4-2	TRBJ2-1	NA
CASSLADSSSGANVLTF	TRBV11-1	TRBJ2-6	NA